This record covers a single T cell receptor beta chain. What it binds is unknown. The data derive from a study of cytomegalovirus exposure and HLA in healthy donors. Study-wide context: The approximately 120 validation repertoires were produced on the same platform as the 670 or so repertoires of the first cohort. This was reported in a later analysis. Overall study results and limits: Among TCR beta chains, those listed as cytomegalovirus-associated numbered over 150. In vitro checks showed that three CMV-associated chains really do target CMV antigens. According to a subsequent analysis, TCR clusters identified in the first cohort showed a tendency to co-occur across the approximately 110 validation repertoires.

Germline lookup yields CDR1 MDHEN and CDR2 SYDVKM. The CDR3 totals 15 residues. V shed 6 bases and J shed 3 bases, with 17 bases lying between them. Method: immunoSEQ multiplex PCR; TCRdb's copy keeps in-frame clones and lacks some. The sample yields a few hundred thousand clones, roughly 89% seen once. Sequencing input: PBMCs. The chain recombines TRBV28 with TRBJ2-5; a possible D gene is TRBD2 (5 bases). The TCR originated in a woman in her late teens or twenties in good health and CMV-seronegative. The CDR3 is CASSPHRDRKETQYF. CDR3 DNA: TGTGCCAGCAGCCCACACCGGGATCGAAAAGAGACCCAGTACTTC.